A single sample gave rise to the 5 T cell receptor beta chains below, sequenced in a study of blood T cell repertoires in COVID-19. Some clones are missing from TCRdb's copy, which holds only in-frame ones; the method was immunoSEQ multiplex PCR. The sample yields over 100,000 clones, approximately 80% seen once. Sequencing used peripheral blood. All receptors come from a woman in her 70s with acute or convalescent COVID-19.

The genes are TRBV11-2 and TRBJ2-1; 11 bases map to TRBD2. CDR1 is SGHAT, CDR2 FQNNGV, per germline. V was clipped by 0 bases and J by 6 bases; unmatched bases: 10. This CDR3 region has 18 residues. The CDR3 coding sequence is TGTGCCAGCAGCTTAGATGGGGTCGGAACTAGCGGGAGCAATGAGCAGTTCTTC. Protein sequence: CASSLDGVGTSGSNEQFF.

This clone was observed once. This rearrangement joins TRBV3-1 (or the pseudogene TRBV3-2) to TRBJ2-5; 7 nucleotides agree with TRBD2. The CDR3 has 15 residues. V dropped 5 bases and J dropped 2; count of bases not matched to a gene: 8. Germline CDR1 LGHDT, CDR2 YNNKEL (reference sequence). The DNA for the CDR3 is TGTGCCAGCAGCTTCAGGACGGGACTACAAGAGACCCAGTACTTC. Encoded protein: CASSFRTGLQETQYF.

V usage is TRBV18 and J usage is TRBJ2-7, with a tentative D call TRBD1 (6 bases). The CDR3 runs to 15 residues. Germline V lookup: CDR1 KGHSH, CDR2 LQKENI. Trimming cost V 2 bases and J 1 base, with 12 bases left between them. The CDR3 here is CASSPSGHLSYEQYF. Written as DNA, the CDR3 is TGTGCCAGCTCACCATCGGGACACCTTTCCTACGAGCAGTACTTC.

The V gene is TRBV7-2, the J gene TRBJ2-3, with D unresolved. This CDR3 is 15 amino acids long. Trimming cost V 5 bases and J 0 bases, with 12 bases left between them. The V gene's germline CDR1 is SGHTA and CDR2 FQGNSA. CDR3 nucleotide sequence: TGTGCCAGCAGCGACGGCTCAGGTAGCACAGATACGCAGTATTTT. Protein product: CASSDGSGSTDTQYF.

The CDR3 DNA reads as TGTGCCAGCAGTTACTCGTTCACGGAGGAGGAGGAGACCCAGTACTTC. Protein sequence: CASSYSFTEEEETQYF. J is TRBJ2-5 and V is TRBV6-5; D might be TRBD2 (5 bases). Per germline, CDR1 MNHEY and CDR2 SVGAGI. The CDR3 spans 16 residues. Trimming pared 0 bases from V and 5 bases from J, leaving 16 bases between.